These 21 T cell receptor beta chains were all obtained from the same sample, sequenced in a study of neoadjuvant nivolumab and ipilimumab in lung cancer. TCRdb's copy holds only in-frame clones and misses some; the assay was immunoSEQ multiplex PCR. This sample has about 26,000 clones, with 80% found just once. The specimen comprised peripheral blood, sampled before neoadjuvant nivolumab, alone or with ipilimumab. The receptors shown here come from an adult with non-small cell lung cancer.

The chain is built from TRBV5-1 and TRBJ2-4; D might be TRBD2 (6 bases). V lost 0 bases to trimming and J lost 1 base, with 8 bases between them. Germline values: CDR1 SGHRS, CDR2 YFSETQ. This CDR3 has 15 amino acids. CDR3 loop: CASSLEGRAKNIQYF. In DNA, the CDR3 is TGCGCCAGCAGCTTGGAGGGGAGGGCCAAAAACATTCAGTACTTC.

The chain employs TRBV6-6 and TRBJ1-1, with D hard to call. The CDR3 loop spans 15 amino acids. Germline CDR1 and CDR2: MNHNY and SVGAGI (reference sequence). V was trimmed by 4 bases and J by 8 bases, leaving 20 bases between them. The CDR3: CASSSTPTTSEEAFF. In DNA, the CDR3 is TGTGCCAGCAGTTCGACCCCCACCACCTCTGAGGAAGCTTTCTTT.

CDR3 sequence reads: CASSLGPVAVSTDTQYF. CDR3 nucleotide sequence: TGTGCCAGCAGCTTAGGCCCAGTAGCGGTGAGCACAGATACGCAGTATTTT. The V gene is TRBV7-2, the J gene TRBJ2-3, with a possible D match to TRBD2 (6 bases). The CDR3 length is 17 residues. In germline, CDR1 is SGHTA, CDR2 FQGNSA. V was clipped by 1 base and J by 0 bases, with 14 bases between them. The full variable domain, in which reference TRBV7-2 and TRBJ2-3 provide the parts outside the CDR3, is GAGVSQSPSNKVTEKGKDVELRCDPISGHTALYWYRQSLGQGLEFLIYFQGNSAPDKSGLPSDRFSAERTGGSVSTLTIQRTQQEDSAVYLCASSLGPVAVSTDTQYFGPGTRLTVL.

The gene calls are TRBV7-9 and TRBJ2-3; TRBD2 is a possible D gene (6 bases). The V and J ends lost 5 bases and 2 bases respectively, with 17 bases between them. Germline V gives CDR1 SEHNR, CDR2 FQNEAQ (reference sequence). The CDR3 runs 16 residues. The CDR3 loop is CASSPGRQLTTDTQYF. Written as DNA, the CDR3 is TGTGCCAGCAGCCCGGGGAGGCAACTAACCACAGATACGCAGTATTTT.

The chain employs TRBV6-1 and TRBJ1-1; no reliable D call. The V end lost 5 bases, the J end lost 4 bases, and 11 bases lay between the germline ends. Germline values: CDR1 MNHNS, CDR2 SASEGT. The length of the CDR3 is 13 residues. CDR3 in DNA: TGTGCCAGCAGTCGAGGGCAGCCCACTGAAGCTTTCTTT. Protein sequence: CASSRGQPTEAFF.

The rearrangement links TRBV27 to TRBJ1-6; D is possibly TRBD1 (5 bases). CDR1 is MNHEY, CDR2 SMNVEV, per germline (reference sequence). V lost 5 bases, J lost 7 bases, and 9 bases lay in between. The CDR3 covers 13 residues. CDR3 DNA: TGTGCCAGCAGTGTCAACAGGAATTCACCCCTCCACTTT. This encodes CASSVNRNSPLHF.

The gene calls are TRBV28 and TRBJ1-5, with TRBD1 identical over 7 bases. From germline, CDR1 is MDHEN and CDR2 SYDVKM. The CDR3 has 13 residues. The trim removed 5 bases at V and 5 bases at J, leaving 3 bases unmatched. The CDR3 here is CASSRDSHQPQHF. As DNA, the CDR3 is TGTGCCAGCAGTAGGGACAGCCATCAGCCCCAGCATTTT.

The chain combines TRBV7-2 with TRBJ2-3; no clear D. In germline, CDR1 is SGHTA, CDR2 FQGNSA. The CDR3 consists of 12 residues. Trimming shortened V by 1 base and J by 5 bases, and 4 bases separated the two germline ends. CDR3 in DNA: TGTGCCAGCAGCTTAGAAGGAGATACGCAGTATTTT. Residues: CASSLEGDTQYF.

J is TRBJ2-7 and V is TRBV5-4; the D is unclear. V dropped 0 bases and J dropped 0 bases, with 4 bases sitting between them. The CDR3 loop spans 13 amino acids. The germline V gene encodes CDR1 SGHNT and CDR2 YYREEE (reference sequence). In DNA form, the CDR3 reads TGTGCCAGCAGCTTGGGGCGCTCCTACGAGCAGTACTTC. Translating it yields CASSLGRSYEQYF.

DNA for the CDR3: TGTGCCAGCAGCTGGATGACAGAAATGAACACTGAAGCTTTCTTT. It specifies CASSWMTEMNTEAFF. The chain carries TRBV7-9 and TRBJ1-1; possibly TRBD1 for D (5 bases). The V end was cut by 4 bases, the J end by 0 bases, with 12 bases between. This CDR3 has 15 residues. Germline-derived CDR1 and CDR2 are SEHNR and FQNEAQ (reference sequence).

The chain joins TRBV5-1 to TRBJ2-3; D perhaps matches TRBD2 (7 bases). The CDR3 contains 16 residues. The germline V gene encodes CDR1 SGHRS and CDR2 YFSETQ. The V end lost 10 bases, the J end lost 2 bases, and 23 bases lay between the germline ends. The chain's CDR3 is CASNRGGYRVTDTQYF. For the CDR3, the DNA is TGCGCCTCCAATAGGGGGGGTTATCGAGTCACAGATACGCAGTATTTT.

This CDR3 is CSAEGKGELGYTF. In DNA form, the CDR3 reads TGCAGCGCAGAAGGGAAAGGGGAGCTTGGCTACACCTTC. The chain uses TRBV29-1 and TRBJ1-2, with D possibly being TRBD1 (5 bases). Germline assignment: CDR1 SQVTM and CDR2 ANQGSEA. Trimming took 7 bases from V and 7 from J, leaving 19 bases between them. This CDR3 contains 13 residues.

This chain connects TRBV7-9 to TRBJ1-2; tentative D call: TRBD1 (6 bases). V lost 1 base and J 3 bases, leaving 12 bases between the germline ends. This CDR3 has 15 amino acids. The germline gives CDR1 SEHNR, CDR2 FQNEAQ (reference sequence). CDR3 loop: CASSLVVGADYGYTF. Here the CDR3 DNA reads TGTGCCAGCAGCTTAGTCGTGGGGGCGGACTATGGCTACACCTTC.

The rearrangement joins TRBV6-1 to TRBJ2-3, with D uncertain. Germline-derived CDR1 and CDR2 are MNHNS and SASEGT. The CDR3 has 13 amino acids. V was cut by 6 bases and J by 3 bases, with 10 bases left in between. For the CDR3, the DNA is TGTGCCAGCAGGACCCCGGGTACAGATACGCAGTATTTT. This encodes CASRTPGTDTQYF.

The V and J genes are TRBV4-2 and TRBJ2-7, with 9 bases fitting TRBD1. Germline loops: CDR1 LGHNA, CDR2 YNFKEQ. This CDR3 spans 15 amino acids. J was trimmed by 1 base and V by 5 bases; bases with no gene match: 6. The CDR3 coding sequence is TGTGCCAGCAGCTCCAGGACAGGGGAGTCCTACGAGCAGTACTTC. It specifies CASSSRTGESYEQYF.

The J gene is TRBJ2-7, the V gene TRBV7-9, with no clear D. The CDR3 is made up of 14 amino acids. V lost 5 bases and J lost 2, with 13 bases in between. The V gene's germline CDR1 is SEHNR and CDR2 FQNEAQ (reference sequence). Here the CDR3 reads CASSGPFSTYEQYF. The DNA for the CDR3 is TGTGCCAGCAGCGGTCCGTTCTCTACCTACGAGCAGTACTTC.

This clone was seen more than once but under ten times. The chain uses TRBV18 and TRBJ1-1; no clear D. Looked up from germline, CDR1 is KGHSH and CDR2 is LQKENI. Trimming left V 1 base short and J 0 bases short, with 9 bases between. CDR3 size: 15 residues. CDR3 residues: CASSPQGSLNTEAFF. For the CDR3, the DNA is TGTGCCAGCTCACCACAGGGTTCTTTGAACACTGAAGCTTTCTTT.

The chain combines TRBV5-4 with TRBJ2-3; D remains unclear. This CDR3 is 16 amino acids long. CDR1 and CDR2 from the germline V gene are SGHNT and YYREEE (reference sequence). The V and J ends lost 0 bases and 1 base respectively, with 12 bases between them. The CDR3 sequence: CASSLEVTQGTDTQYF. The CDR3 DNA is TGTGCCAGCAGCTTGGAGGTGACGCAGGGCACAGATACGCAGTATTTT.

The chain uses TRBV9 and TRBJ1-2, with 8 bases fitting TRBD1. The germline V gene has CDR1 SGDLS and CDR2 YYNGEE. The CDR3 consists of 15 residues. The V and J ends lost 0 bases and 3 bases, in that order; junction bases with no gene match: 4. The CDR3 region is CASSVGTGRDYGYTF. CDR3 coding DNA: TGTGCCAGCAGCGTAGGGACAGGGAGAGACTATGGCTACACCTTC. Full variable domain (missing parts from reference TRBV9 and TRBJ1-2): DSGVTQTPKHLITATGQRVTLRCSPRSGDLSVYWYQQSLDQGLQFLIQYYNGEERAKGNILERFSAQQFPDLHSELNLSSLELGDSALYFCASSVGTGRDYGYTFGSGTRLTVV.

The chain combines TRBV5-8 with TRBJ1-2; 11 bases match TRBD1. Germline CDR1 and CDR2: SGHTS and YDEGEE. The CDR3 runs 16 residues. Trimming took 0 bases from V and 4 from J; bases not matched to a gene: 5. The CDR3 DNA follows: TGTGCCAGCAGCTTGGAAGGACAGGGGGCGTTCTATGGCTACACCTTC. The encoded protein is CASSLEGQGAFYGYTF.

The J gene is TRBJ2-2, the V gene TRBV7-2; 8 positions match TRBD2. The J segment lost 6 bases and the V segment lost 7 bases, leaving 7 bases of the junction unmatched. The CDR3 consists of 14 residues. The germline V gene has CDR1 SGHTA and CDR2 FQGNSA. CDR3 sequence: CASTEGGGPGELFF. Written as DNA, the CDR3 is TGTGCCAGCACTGAAGGCGGGGGGCCCGGGGAGCTGTTTTTT. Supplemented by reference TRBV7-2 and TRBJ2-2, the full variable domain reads GAGVSQSPSNKVTEKGKDVELRCDPISGHTALYWYRQSLGQGLEFLIYFQGNSAPDKSGLPSDRFSAERTGGSVSTLTIQRTQQEDSAVYLCASTEGGGPGELFFGEGSRLTVL.